The 10 T cell receptor beta chains given below trace back to one sample, sequenced in a study of cytomegalovirus exposure and HLA in healthy donors (dated by TCRdb to the late 2010s). The receptor library was made with the immunoSEQ multiplex PCR assay. For the multiplex PCR, a mixture combining 60 forward primers for TCR Vbeta segments and 13 reverse primers for TCR Jbeta segments was used. Held by TCRdb, this immuneACCESS table contains in-frame sequences only and omits some clones. Under half of the omission traces to an unresolved V gene where checked; the cause of the rest is unknown. The sample records a few hundred thousand clones, about 79% of which are singletons. Jointly, the top ten make up roughly 1.9% of the sample. What was sequenced was PBMCs. All receptors derive from a man younger than 30 in good health and CMV-seronegative.

This clone came up once. The chain uses TRBV7-2 and TRBJ2-5, with TRBD1 identical over 10 bases. CDR3 length: 15 residues. The V gene end was trimmed by 5 bases and the J gene end by 3 bases; junction bases not matched to a gene: 6. Germline V gene data show CDR1 as SGHTA and CDR2 as FQGNSA. The CDR3 region is CASSPDRGREETQYF. For the CDR3, the DNA is TGTGCCAGCAGCCCCGACAGGGGGCGCGAAGAGACCCAGTACTTC. The full variable domain, its missing parts supplied by reference TRBV7-2 and TRBJ2-5, is GAGVSQSPSNKVTEKGKDVELRCDPISGHTALYWYRQSLGQGLEFLIYFQGNSAPDKSGLPSDRFSAERTGGSVSTLTIQRTQQEDSAVYLCASSPDRGREETQYFGPGTRLLVL.

The chain couples TRBV27 to TRBJ2-3; 7 positions match TRBD1. V dropped 1 base and J dropped 0; count of bases not matched to a gene: 10. Germline values: CDR1 MNHEY, CDR2 SMNVEV (reference sequence). This CDR3 region has 18 residues. For the CDR3, the DNA is TGTGCCAGCAGTTTATTAGGGACAGTAGCAACTAGCACAGATACGCAGTATTTT. Encoded protein: CASSLLGTVATSTDTQYF.

This chain connects TRBV19 to TRBJ2-1; 12 bases fit TRBD2. The V gene's germline CDR1 is LNHDA and CDR2 SQIVND (reference sequence). Unmatched junction bases numbered 9, after V lost 3 bases and J lost 9 bases. This CDR3 is 16 amino acids long. In DNA, the CDR3 is TGTGCCAGTAGTATTGTCTCGCCTAGCGGGAGGGGTGAGCAGTTCTTC. Its protein is CASSIVSPSGRGEQFF.

The J gene is TRBJ1-1, the V gene TRBV19; 8 bases align to TRBD1. CDR1 LNHDA and CDR2 SQIVND come from the germline V gene (reference sequence). CDR3 length: 17 residues. V shed 5 bases and J 9 bases; nucleotides not matched to a gene: 20. The CDR3 DNA follows: TGTGCCAGTAGTGATCATATAACGACAGGGGCCCACCAAAAAGCTTTCTTT. Translating gives CASSDHITTGAHQKAFF. The entire variable domain, with the rest obtained from reference TRBV19 and TRBJ1-1, is as follows: DGGITQSPKYLFRKEGQNVTLSCEQNLNHDAMYWYRQDPGQGLRLIYYSQIVNDFQKGDIAEGYSVSREKKESFPLTVTSAQKNPTAFYLCASSDHITTGAHQKAFFGQGTRLTVV.

Written as DNA, the CDR3 is TGTGCCAGCAGTTACTCCCTCGGTTGTTTCGGTTCACCCCTCCACTTT. It encodes CASSYSLGCFGSPLHF. The rearrangement joins TRBV6-5 to TRBJ1-6; the D is unclear. This CDR3 has 16 amino acids. The V gene's germline CDR1 is MNHEY and CDR2 SVGAGI. V was trimmed by 0 bases and J by 9 bases, leaving 15 bases between them.

V gene TRBV25-1 combines with J gene TRBJ2-7; D is perhaps TRBD2 (5 bases). The V and J ends lost 5 bases and 3 bases respectively, with 17 bases between them. The CDR3 is 15 amino acids. Germline CDR1 reads MGHDK; CDR2 reads SYGVNS. The CDR3 region has the DNA TGTGCCAGCAGTCGGGGTGGAGCCCCCGGCTACGAGCAGTACTTC. This gives the protein CASSRGGAPGYEQYF.

The chain joins TRBV5-4 to TRBJ2-1; D might be TRBD2 (5 bases). V was trimmed by 0 bases and J by 3 bases, leaving 10 bases between them. This CDR3 spans 15 amino acids. Germline V gene data show CDR1 as SGHNT and CDR2 as YYREEE (reference sequence). The CDR3 sequence: CASSLAGISYNEQFF. CDR3 DNA: TGTGCCAGCAGCTTGGCGGGGATAAGCTACAATGAGCAGTTCTTC.

This clone was observed at least ten times. The chain uses TRBV27 and TRBJ2-7, with D perhaps TRBD2 (6 bases). V was clipped by 7 bases and J by 5 bases, with 21 bases between them. This CDR3 has 15 amino acids. Per germline, CDR1 MNHEY and CDR2 SMNVEV (reference sequence). The CDR3 loop reads CASTARRGPGNEQYF. For the CDR3, the DNA is TGTGCCAGCACGGCGAGGCGGGGCCCCGGAAACGAGCAGTACTTC.

The genes are TRBV30 and TRBJ2-1, with 8 bases lining up with TRBD2. This CDR3 is built from 18 residues. Germline assignment: CDR1 GTSNPN and CDR2 SVGIG (reference sequence). Trimming took 2 bases from V and 8 from J; bases not matched to a gene: 20. The CDR3 region has the DNA TGTGCCTGGAGTCTTAGTCACATCTCGGGGGGGACATACGATGAGCAGTTCTTC. Translating it yields CAWSLSHISGGTYDEQFF.

V gene TRBV30 combines with J gene TRBJ2-5, with D unresolved. Germline V gives CDR1 GTSNPN, CDR2 SVGIG (reference sequence). Deletions cut 0 bases from V and 1 base from J, with 9 bases between. The CDR3 runs 14 residues. CDR3 sequence (DNA): TGTGCCTGGAGTGTAATCAGGTTCCAAGAGACCCAGTACTTC. It yields the protein CAWSVIRFQETQYF. Full variable domain (remainder filled in from reference TRBV30 and TRBJ2-5): SQTIHQWPATLVQPVGSPLSLECTVEGTSNPNLYWYRQAAGRGLQLLFYSVGIGQISSEVPQNLSASRPQDRQFILSSKKLLLSDSGFYLCAWSVIRFQETQYFGPGTRLLVL.